A selection of T cell receptor beta chains follows, all from one sample in a study of cytomegalovirus exposure and HLA in healthy donors. Profiling relied on immunoSEQ multiplex PCR, and the TCRdb table lists in-frame clones only, not all of them. The repertoire holds fewer than 150,000 clones, with less than 85% as singletons. The sequenced sample consisted of PBMCs. The receptors come from a woman in her thirties or forties in good health and CMV-seronegative. Each CDR3 is given with its conserved first and last residue. A D gene is named only where the DNA matches it firmly. Where a row states a size, it is once, few, many or the class of an expanded clone; other rows omit it.

j_call v_call clone_size d_call cdr3_nt cdr3_aa
TRBJ2-6 TRBV9 - TRBD2 TGTGCCAGCAGCGACGGGACTAGCGGGAGCTCTGGGGCCAACGTCCTGACTTTC CASSDGTSGSSGANVLTF
TRBJ1-1 TRBV5-4 - TRBD1 TGTGCCAGCAGCTTGGCTCTGCAGGGGGACACTGAAGCTTTCTTT CASSLALQGDTEAFF
TRBJ2-7 TRBV28 - TRBD1 TGTGCCAGCAGTTTATTTTTCGGGACAGGGAATACGGGGGAGCAGTACTTC CASSLFFGTGNTGEQYF
TRBJ2-1 TRBV7-9 once TRBD2 TGTGCCAGCAGCTTAACGAATACTCCGGGACTAGCGGAATATGAGCAGTTCTTC CASSLTNTPGLAEYEQFF
TRBJ2-7 TRBV10-3 - TRBD1 TGTGCCATCAACCCGGGACAGACCTACGAGCAGTACTTC CAINPGQTYEQYF
TRBJ1-4 TRBV4-2 - - TGTGCCAGCAGCGAAGCCCGGGGGGGCCCCCGTTCCGAAAAACTGTTTTTT CASSEARGGPRSEKLFF
TRBJ2-5 TRBV4-2 - - TGTGCCAGCAGCCAAGACCTAGGGGCGACGGAGACCCAGTACTTC CASSQDLGATETQYF
TRBJ2-2 TRBV30 few - TGTGCCGGAAGGGTACAGGCGAACACCGGGGAGCTGTTTTTT CAGRVQANTGELFF
TRBJ1-2 TRBV19 - TRBD1 TGTGCCAGTGGCCGGGACAGGGGTCAGTATGGCTACACCTTC CASGRDRGQYGYTF
TRBJ2-7 TRBV7-9 - - TGTTCCAGCAGCTTACTTATCGGCGGGCGTAAGTCCTACGAGCAGTACTTC CSSSLLIGGRKSYEQYF
TRBJ1-5 TRBV6-1 - - TGTGCCAGCAGCTTCAATCAGCCCCAGCATTTT CASSFNQPQHF
TRBJ2-2 TRBV7-2 - TRBD1 TGTGCCAGCAGCTCTACAGGGGCCGGGGAGCTGTTTTTT CASSSTGAGELFF
TRBJ1-2 TRBV19 - - TGTGCCAGTAGTCCGCTAGGACAGACAAACTATGGCTACACCTTC CASSPLGQTNYGYTF
TRBJ1-4 TRBV6-6 - TRBD1 TGTGCCAGCACCCCCCACGGAGGGGACAGTAATGAAAAACTGTTTTTT CASTPHGGDSNEKLFF
TRBJ2-1 TRBV2 - TRBD2 TGTGCCAGCAGTGAAGCTAGCGGGACGCATGAGCAGTTCTTC CASSEASGTHEQFF
TRBJ2-5 TRBV18 - - TGTGCCAGCTCACCACCGTCTGAGGCAGAGACCCAGTACTTC CASSPPSEAETQYF
TRBJ1-5 TRBV10-3 - - TGTGCCATCAGTGGGGTCCCGGGTCAGCCCCAGCATTTT CAISGVPGQPQHF
TRBJ2-1 TRBV7-2 few TRBD2 TGTGCCAGCAGCCCCCGGGACTATCACAATGAGCAGTTCTTC CASSPRDYHNEQFF
TRBJ2-7 TRBV7-8 - - TGTGCCAGCAGCGCAACAAGGCGGGCGGGGTACGAGCAGTACTTC CASSATRRAGYEQYF
TRBJ2-5 TRBV7-2 - - TGTGCCAGCAGCTTAGTAACACCAGGGGAGACCCAGTACTTC CASSLVTPGETQYF
TRBJ2-3 TRBV2 once TRBD2 TGTGCCGGAGGGACGGGCGGGGGTAGCACAGATACGCAGTATTTT CAGGTGGGSTDTQYF
TRBJ1-3 TRBV28 - - TGTGCCAGCAGTTTGCCGGGATACTCTGGAAACACCATATATTTT CASSLPGYSGNTIYF
TRBJ2-5 TRBV7-2 - TRBD1 TGTGCCAGCAGCCCGCGGACAGGGGGCGCAGAGACCCAGTACTTC CASSPRTGGAETQYF
TRBJ2-1 TRBV9 - - TGTGCCAGCAGCGTATACGGGGATGAGCAGTTCTTC CASSVYGDEQFF
TRBJ2-7 TRBV7-2 few TRBD1 TGTGCCAGCAGCTTGGATACCGGGACAGGCACCTACGAGCAGTACTTC CASSLDTGTGTYEQYF
TRBJ1-1 TRBV2 - - TGTGCCAGCAAGGGGAGGGGAGGAAACACTGAAGCTTTCTTT CASKGRGGNTEAFF
TRBJ1-4 TRBV7-8 - - TGTGCCAGCAGCTTGTCTCGCCAGGGAGGGGGGATAGGTGAAAAACTGTTTTTT CASSLSRQGGGIGEKLFF
TRBJ2-1 TRBV2 - - TGTGCCAGCCTGGCCTTTGGGGAGGATGAGCAGTTCTTC CASLAFGEDEQFF